This T cell receptor beta chain was captured in a study of low-dose radiotherapy and immunotherapy resistance in tumors. Germline-derived CDR1 and CDR2 are SGDLS and YYNGEE. The CDR3 extends over 16 amino acids. The V segment lost 2 bases and the J segment 5 bases; nucleotides outside the gene matches: 11. Time point of the sample: after trial treatment. The treatment denotes: LDRT plus nivolumab, ipilimumab, low-dose cyclophosphamide and aspirin (RACIN trial). Each patient who was eligible had an advanced solid tumor with no tumor-infiltrating lymphocytes. This clonotype was counted a few times. TRAV- and TRBV-specific primers were used for first-strand cDNA, which covered alpha and beta chains. TCR amplification ran 15 to 25 PCR cycles using constant-region and V-primer adapter primers. TCRdb recomputed calls from the reads with MiXCR, one row per CDR3 protein. The table records tens of thousands of distinct CDR3 sequences, 20% of them present only once.

This sample comprised PBMCs, obtained after low-dose radiotherapy plus immunotherapy. The chain is built from TRBV9 and TRBJ1-2; 8 bases are shared with TRBD1. The receptor was derived from a female donor with ovarian cancer. CDR3 loop: CASSVNPGQGPYGYTF. The CDR3 DNA sequence: TGTGCCAGCAGCGTTAACCCAGGACAGGGTCCTTATGGCTACACCTTC.